These 15 T cell receptor beta chains came from one sample sequenced in a study of T cells in Graves' hyperthyroidism and ophthalmopathy. Amplification yielded TCR beta CDR3 regions, with RNA transcripts as the source. The HTBI set primed first-round TCR CDR3 RT-PCR. A single record per CDR3 protein comes from TCRdb applying MiXCR to the multiplex PCR reads. Among 270,000 or so distinct CDR3 sequences listed, around a quarter were seen once. Specimen: blood. The source is a man between 40 and 49 years old with Graves' hyperthyroidism that later progressed to Graves' ophthalmopathy.

This sequence joins TRBV28 and TRBJ2-7; 8 bases fit TRBD2. This CDR3 has 12 residues. J lost 4 bases, V lost 7 bases, and 3 bases had no gene match. Germline CDR1 MDHEN, CDR2 SYDVKM. CDR3 in amino acids: CASNSGIYEQYF. The CDR3 DNA follows: TGTGCCAGCAATAGCGGGATTTACGAGCAGTACTTC.

This clonotype occurred many times. The V gene is TRBV30, the J gene TRBJ2-5; TRBD1 matches at 8 bases. With V trimmed by 4 bases and J by 3 bases, 7 bases remained unmatched. Germline CDR1 is GTSNPN and CDR2 is SVGIG (reference sequence). The CDR3 has 14 residues. The CDR3: CAWTPGQGEETQYF. The CDR3, as DNA: TGTGCCTGGACCCCAGGACAGGGTGAAGAGACCCAGTACTTC.

V and J are TRBV7-2 and TRBJ2-7; D possibly matches TRBD1 or TRBD2 (6 bases each). The germline CDR1 and CDR2 sequences are SGHTA and FQGNSA. V lost 5 bases and J 5 bases, leaving 13 bases between the germline ends. CDR3 length equals 13 residues. The CDR3 nucleotides are TGTGCCAGCAGCCGTGTCGGGGGCGACGAGCAGTACTTC. It translates to CASSRVGGDEQYF.

In its sample, this clonotype was seen many times. The chain carries TRBV6-2 or TRBV6-3 and TRBJ1-5; D remains unclear. The ends were cut back, 8 bases at V and 3 bases at J, with 11 bases in the middle. The CDR3 is 13 residues long. Per germline, CDR1 MNHEY and CDR2 SVGEGT. The DNA of the CDR3 is TGTGCCAGCGGGCAGCTTACCAATCAGCCCCAGCATTTT. Protein product: CASGQLTNQPQHF.

This chain connects TRBV24-1 to TRBJ1-6; D gene ambiguous. There are 13 residues in the CDR3. The ends were cut back, 7 bases at V and 9 bases at J, with 12 bases in the middle. Germline lookup yields CDR1 KGHDR and CDR2 SFDVKD. The CDR3 coding sequence is TGTGCCACCAGCCTACGGTCCGGTTCACCCCTCCACTTT. Translating gives CATSLRSGSPLHF.

The chain uses TRBV20-1 and TRBJ2-5, with TRBD2 matching over 12 bases. The CDR3 is 16 residues long. V lost 6 bases and J lost 9; bases outside the gene matches: 17. CDR1 is DFQATT, CDR2 SNEGSKA, per germline (reference sequence). This CDR3 is CSAGTSGTSGWGSQYF. As DNA, the CDR3 is TGCAGTGCGGGAACCTCCGGGACTAGCGGGTGGGGGTCCCAGTACTTC.

The chain combines TRBV12-3 or TRBV12-4 with TRBJ2-7; TRBD2 matches at 9 bases. The trim removed 10 bases at V and 5 bases at J, leaving 12 bases unmatched. The CDR3 is 14 residues long. This CDR3 is CATALAGEIHEQYF. The CDR3 DNA is TGTGCCACCGCCTTAGCGGGAGAAATCCACGAGCAGTACTTC.

This clonotype was observed at least ten times. The V and J genes are TRBV25-1 and TRBJ2-2; unclear D gene. V was shortened by 4 bases and J by 7 bases, with 7 bases between the two germline ends. The CDR3 extends over 12 amino acids. CDR1 is MGHDK and CDR2 is SYGVNS in the germline V gene. CDR3 in DNA: TGTGCCAGCAGTGGTACTATCGGGGAGCTGTTTTTT. Protein sequence: CASSGTIGELFF. The full variable domain, completed using reference TRBV25-1 and TRBJ2-2, is EADIYQTPRYLVIGTGKKITLECSQTMGHDKMYWYQQDPGMELHLIHYSYGVNSTEKGDLSSESTVSRIRTEHFPLTLESARPSHTSQYLCASSGTIGELFFGEGSRLTVL.

This clonotype was counted at least ten times. This chain uses TRBV4-2 with TRBJ2-7; no clear D gene. The CDR3 totals 15 residues. V lost 2 bases and J lost 0, with 11 bases in between. Germline-derived CDR1 and CDR2 are LGHNA and YNFKEQ. The CDR3 DNA reads TGTGCCAGCAGCCAACCGGCGACGAGCTCCTACGAGCAGTACTTC. Translated, it gives CASSQPATSSYEQYF.

This clonotype appeared many times. This rearrangement joins TRBV7-9 to TRBJ1-1; the D is unclear. The CDR3 has 11 residues. Germline loops: CDR1 SEHNR, CDR2 FQNEAQ (reference sequence). Between the trimmed V and J ends, which lost 1 base and 10 bases, there was a span of 7 bases. The DNA for the CDR3 is TGTGCCAGCAGCTTAGAGGGCGCAGCTTTCTTT. It is translated as CASSLEGAAFF.

This clonotype was seen only a few times. The gene calls are TRBV6-1 and TRBJ2-7, with a weak D call TRBD2 (5 bases). V shed 5 bases and J shed 2 bases, with 13 bases lying between them. The germline V gene has CDR1 MNHNS and CDR2 SASEGT. The CDR3 has 14 amino acids. CDR3 DNA sequence: TGTGCCAGCAGTCCAGCCGGGGTTGCCTACGAGCAGTACTTC. Translation: CASSPAGVAYEQYF.

Many counts were recorded for this clonotype. V is TRBV18 and J is TRBJ1-5; no clear D gene. CDR1 is KGHSH, CDR2 LQKENI, per germline. The CDR3 covers 14 residues. V gave up 4 bases and J gave up 1 base, with 8 bases separating them. The CDR3 bases are TGTGCCAGCTCACTGACAATGAGCAATCAGCCCCAGCATTTT. This encodes CASSLTMSNQPQHF.

This clonotype was recorded a few times. The chain couples TRBV5-1 to TRBJ1-5, with D possibly being TRBD1 (6 bases). The V gene lost 1 base and the J gene lost 3 bases, with 11 bases spanning the gap. The CDR3 spans 15 residues. Germline V gene lookup returns CDR1 SGHRS and CDR2 YFSETQ. The chain's CDR3 is CASSLLGGNNQPQHF. The CDR3 coding sequence is TGCGCCAGCAGCTTGTTAGGGGGTAACAATCAGCCCCAGCATTTT.

The chain combines TRBV12-3 or TRBV12-4 with TRBJ1-1, with 9 bases aligning to TRBD1. CDR3 length: 15 residues. V was pared by 5 bases and J by 4 bases, with 8 bases of the junction left unmatched. This CDR3 reads CASSKGGQGVTEAFF. Here the CDR3 DNA reads TGTGCCAGCAGTAAGGGGGGACAGGGCGTCACTGAAGCTTTCTTT.

V and J are TRBV6-5 and TRBJ1-1; TRBD1 agrees at 9 bases. V trimming: 2 bases; J trimming: 4 bases; junction bases outside the gene matches: 5. The CDR3 is made up of 15 amino acids. Germline V gene lookup returns CDR1 MNHEY and CDR2 SVGAGI. CDR3 coding DNA: TGTGCCAGCAGTTACGCGGGACAGGGTGGCACTGAAGCTTTCTTT. Translated: CASSYAGQGGTEAFF.